This T cell receptor (beta chain) was sequenced for a study of human T cells and chemical hapten exposure. Study summary: Across the whole study, which lasted around 25 weeks, patients were given diphenylcyclopropenone on the scalp once a week. The patch tests put 0.01% DPC on the skin of the upper back and were read 6 days later.

The CDR3 covers 17 residues. Germline loops: CDR1 KGHSH, CDR2 LQKENI. Trimming removed 6 bases from V and 0 bases from J, with 20 bases in between. One entry per CDR3 protein, called by TCRdb with MiXCR from the RACE reads. The sample yields about 52,000 distinct CDR3 sequences, 9.5% to 10% seen once. As for time point: pre-sensitization, week 0. Indicated treatment: therapeutic diphenylcyclopropenone sensitization with weekly scalp DPC. Extraction yielded total RNA from whole blood (unfractionated). This clonotype was observed at least ten times. The chain has TRBV18 and TRBJ1-1, with D possibly being TRBD1 (6 bases). The material was whole blood, obtained in connection with sensitization to the hapten diphenylcyclopropenone (DPC). This TCR was sampled from a woman in her twenties or thirties with alopecia areata. Some clones in this sample may be carry-over from other donors' samples. The CDR3 loop is CASSSTLQGMMNTEAFF. In nucleotides, the CDR3 is TGTGCCAGCTCCTCAACTTTACAGGGAATGATGAACACTGAAGCTTTCTTT.